These T cell receptor beta chains were read from a single sample in a study of cytomegalovirus exposure and HLA in healthy donors. Some clones are missing from TCRdb's copy, which holds only in-frame ones; the method was immunoSEQ multiplex PCR. Here the sample table reports some 75,000 clones. Sequencing was carried out using PBMCs. These receptors were collected from a man aged 35-49 years in good health and CMV-seronegative. Both conserved end residues are part of each CDR3. The D gene is left open where the match is weak.

TRBD2,TRBJ2-2,TRBV12-5,TGTGCTAGTGGTTTGGGGCTAGCGGACACCGGGGAGCTGTTTTTT,CASGLGLADTGELFF
-,TRBJ2-7,TRBV6-5,TGTGCCAGCAGTTCCCGTGCGGGCTACGAGCAGTACTTC,CASSSRAGYEQYF
TRBD1,TRBJ1-6,TRBV5-1,TGCGCCAGCGGATCCGGGACAGCGAATTCACCCCTCCACTTT,CASGSGTANSPLHF
-,TRBJ2-1,TRBV7-7,TGTGCTAGCAGCTTAGACAGGAGCTCCTACAATGAGCAGTTCTTC,CASSLDRSSYNEQFF
TRBD1,TRBJ1-1,TRBV5-1,TGCGCCAGCAGCTTGGACAGGGGAATGAACACTGAAGCTTTCTTT,CASSLDRGMNTEAFF
-,TRBJ1-3,TRBV4-3,TGCGCCAGCAGCCAGGACCCCGACAGGCATCCTGGAAACACCATATATTTT,CASSQDPDRHPGNTIYF
-,TRBJ1-2,TRBV27,TGTGCCTCTAAAAGCCCTAAAGGGGGAATAAACTATGGCTACACCTTC,CASKSPKGGINYGYTF
TRBD1,TRBJ1-2,TRBV5-1,TGCGCCAGCAGCCTGGGACAGGGGAGATATGGCTACACCTTC,CASSLGQGRYGYTF
-,TRBJ1-1,TRBV10-3,TGTGCCATCAGTGAGGAGGCCGGCGGCACTGAAGCTTTCTTT,CAISEEAGGTEAFF
TRBD2,TRBJ2-3,TRBV2,TGTGCCAGCAGTGGGCTAGCGGGGGGCACAGATACGCAGTATTTT,CASSGLAGGTDTQYF
TRBD1,TRBJ2-1,TRBV4-1,TGCGCCAGCAGCCAACCGGGACAGGGGGTTGAGCAGTTCTTC,CASSQPGQGVEQFF
-,TRBJ1-3,TRBV6-1,TGTGCCAGCAGTGAAGTGAGCTGGGGAAACACCATATATTTT,CASSEVSWGNTIYF
TRBD2,TRBJ2-3,TRBV7-7,TGTGCCAGCAGCCCTAGGACTAGCGGGGGATTAGATACGCAGTATTTT,CASSPRTSGGLDTQYF
TRBD1,TRBJ1-1,TRBV6-5,TGTGCCAGCAGAAAAACAGGGGAGACTGAAGCTTTCTTT,CASRKTGETEAFF